This paragraph covers one T cell receptor beta chain sequence. Trimming left V 0 bases short and J 6 bases short, with 14 bases between. The CDR3 runs to 15 residues. Germline V gives CDR1 LNHNV, CDR2 YYDKDF (reference sequence). These data belong to a study of blood T cell repertoires in COVID-19. The overall study: Samples came from the United States, Italy and Spain, spanning acute and convalescent COVID-19.

Libraries were prepared by immunoSEQ multiplex PCR; TCRdb keeps only in-frame clonotypes and omits some of them. The sample includes 96,000 or so clones, around 90% of them seen just once. The chain couples TRBV15 to TRBJ1-2, with D possibly matching TRBD1 (6 bases). The source is a human donor with COVID-19, enrolled during active disease. The donor label of this sample is uncertain. Sequencing was done on a sample of peripheral blood. The CDR3 DNA reads TGTGCCACCAGCAGAGATACAGGGCCTTTGGATGGCTACACCTTC. Protein sequence: CATSRDTGPLDGYTF.